The 5 T cell receptor beta chains presented below share a single source sample, sequenced in a study of T cell repertoires in cytomegalovirus infection. Their antigen targets remain unknown. TCRdb passed the reads through MiXCR, listing each CDR3 protein once. This table has around 800,000 distinct CDR3 sequences, about 33% appearing once. The sample was cultured CD8+ T cells from PBMCs, taken from culture after CMV antigen stimulation. These receptor sequences come from a human donor in good health (CMV status not recorded). Some clones in this sample may be carry-over from other donors' samples.

This rearrangement joins TRBV27 to TRBJ2-5, with a possible D match to TRBD2 (6 bases). The germline V gene encodes CDR1 MNHEY and CDR2 SMNVEV (reference sequence). This CDR3 is 13 amino acids long. V was shortened by 3 bases and J by 5 bases, with 10 bases between the two germline ends. The DNA for the CDR3 is TGTGCCAGCAGTTTCGGAGGGTGGGAGACCCAGTACTTC. Translation gives CASSFGGWETQYF.

This chain joins TRBV24-1 and TRBJ2-3; no definite D call. Germline V gene lookup returns CDR1 KGHDR and CDR2 SFDVKD. The CDR3 extends over 14 amino acids. Trimming took off 4 bases at V and 4 bases at J, with 11 bases between the two ends. CDR3 amino acids: CATSDYRPADTQYF. The CDR3 nucleotides read TGTGCCACCAGTGACTACCGACCCGCAGATACGCAGTATTTT.

The gene calls are TRBV6-6 and TRBJ2-1; TRBD2 is a possible D gene (7 bases). The CDR3 has 13 amino acids. Germline V gene sequence: CDR1 MNHNY, CDR2 SVGAGI (reference sequence). V was shortened by 8 bases and J by 2 bases, with 10 bases between the two germline ends. The CDR3: CASLGGPYNEQFF. The CDR3 DNA reads TGTGCCAGCCTCGGGGGGCCCTACAATGAGCAGTTCTTC.

The rearrangement links TRBV28 to TRBJ2-3; D possibly matches TRBD1 or TRBD2 (5 bases each). The CDR3 covers 17 residues. V shed 6 bases and J shed 2 bases, with 21 bases lying between them. Germline assignment: CDR1 MDHEN and CDR2 SYDVKM. The CDR3 nucleotides read TGTGCCAGCAGCTCATTCCCGGGACCGTCCTACACAGATACGCAGTATTTT. It translates to CASSSFPGPSYTDTQYF. Using reference TRBV28 and TRBJ2-3 for the parts outside the CDR3, the full variable domain is DVKVTQSSRYLVKRTGEKVFLECVQDMDHENMFWYRQDPGLGLRLIYFSYDVKMKEKGDIPEGYSVSREKKERFSLILESASTNQTSMYLCASSSFPGPSYTDTQYFGPGTRLTVL.

The CDR3 DNA is TGTGCCAGCAGCCGGGCCAGGTTGAGGATGAGTGAGCAGTTCTTC. Its protein product is CASSRARLRMSEQFF. The chain recombines TRBV7-9 with TRBJ2-1; D unclear. Germline V CDR1 and CDR2: SEHNR, FQNEAQ (reference sequence). The CDR3 is made up of 15 amino acids. V lost 5 bases and J lost 9, with 20 bases in between. Looking up the rest from reference TRBV7-9 and TRBJ2-1 gives the full variable domain: DTGVSQNPRHKITKRGQNVTFRCDPISEHNRLYWYRQTLGQGPEFLTYFQNEAQLEKSRLLSDRFSAERPKGSFSTLEIQRTEQGDSAMYLCASSRARLRMSEQFFGPGTRLTVL.